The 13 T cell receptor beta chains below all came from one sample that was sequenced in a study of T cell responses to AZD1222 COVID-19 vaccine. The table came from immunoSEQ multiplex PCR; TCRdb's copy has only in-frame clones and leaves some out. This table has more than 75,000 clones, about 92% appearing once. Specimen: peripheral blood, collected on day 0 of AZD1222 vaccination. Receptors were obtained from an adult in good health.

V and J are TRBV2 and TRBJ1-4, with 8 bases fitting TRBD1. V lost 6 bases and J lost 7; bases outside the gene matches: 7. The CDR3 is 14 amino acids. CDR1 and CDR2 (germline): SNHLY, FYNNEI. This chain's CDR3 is CASSVQGAIEKLFF. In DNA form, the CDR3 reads TGTGCCAGCAGCGTCCAGGGGGCGATTGAAAAACTGTTTTTT. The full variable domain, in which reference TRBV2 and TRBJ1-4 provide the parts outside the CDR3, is EPEVTQTPSHQVTQMGQEVILRCVPISNHLYFYWYRQILGQKVEFLVSFYNNEISEKSEIFDDQFSVERPDGSNFTLKIRSTKLEDSAMYFCASSVQGAIEKLFFGSGTQLSVL.

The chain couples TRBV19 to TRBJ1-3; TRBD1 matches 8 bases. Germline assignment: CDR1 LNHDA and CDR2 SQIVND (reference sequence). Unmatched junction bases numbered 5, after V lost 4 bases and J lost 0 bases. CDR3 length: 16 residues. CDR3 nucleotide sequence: TGTGCCAGTAGTAGACGACAGGGGAACTCTGGAAACACCATATATTTT. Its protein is CASSRRQGNSGNTIYF.

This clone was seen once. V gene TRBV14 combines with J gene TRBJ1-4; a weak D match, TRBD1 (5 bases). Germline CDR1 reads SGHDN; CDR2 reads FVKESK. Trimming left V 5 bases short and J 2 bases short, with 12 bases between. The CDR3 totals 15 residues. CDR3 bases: TGTGCCAGCAGCTACCTGGGGGGGACTAATGAAAAACTGTTTTTT. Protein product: CASSYLGGTNEKLFF. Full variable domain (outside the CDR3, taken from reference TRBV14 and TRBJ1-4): EAGVTQFPSHSVIEKGQTVTLRCDPISGHDNLYWYRRVMGKEIKFLLHFVKESKQDESGMPNNRFLAERTGGTYSTLKVQPAELEDSGVYFCASSYLGGTNEKLFFGSGTQLSVL.

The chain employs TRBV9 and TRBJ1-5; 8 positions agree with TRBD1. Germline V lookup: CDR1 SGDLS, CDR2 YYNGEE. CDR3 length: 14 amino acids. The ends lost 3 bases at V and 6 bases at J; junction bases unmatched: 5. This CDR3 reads CASSATGGGQPQHF. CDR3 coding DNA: TGTGCCAGCAGCGCAACAGGGGGGGGTCAGCCCCAGCATTTT.

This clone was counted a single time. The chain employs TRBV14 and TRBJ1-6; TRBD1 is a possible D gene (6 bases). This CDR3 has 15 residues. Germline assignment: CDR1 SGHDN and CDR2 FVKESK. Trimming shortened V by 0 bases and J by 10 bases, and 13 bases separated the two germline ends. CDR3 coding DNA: TGTGCCAGCAGCCAAGAACGCCAGGGGCAGTCACCCCTCCACTTT. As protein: CASSQERQGQSPLHF.

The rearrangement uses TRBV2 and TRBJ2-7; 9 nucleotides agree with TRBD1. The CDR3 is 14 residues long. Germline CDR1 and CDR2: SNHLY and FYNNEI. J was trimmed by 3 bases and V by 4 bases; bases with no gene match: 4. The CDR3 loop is CASSAPGQGYEQYF. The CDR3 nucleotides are TGTGCCAGCAGTGCCCCGGGACAGGGCTACGAGCAGTACTTC.

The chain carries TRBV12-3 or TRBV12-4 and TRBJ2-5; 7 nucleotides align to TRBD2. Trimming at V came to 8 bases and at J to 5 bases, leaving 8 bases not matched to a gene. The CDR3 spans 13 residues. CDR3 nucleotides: TGTGCCAGCTGCCGAGGACTAGTCGAGACCCAGTACTTC. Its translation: CASCRGLVETQYF.

DNA of the CDR3: TGTGCCAGCAGGCTCACAGGGCTCTATGGCTACACCTTC. The encoded protein is CASRLTGLYGYTF. The chain joins TRBV28 to TRBJ1-2; perhaps TRBD1 as D (6 bases). Germline CDR1 reads MDHEN; CDR2 reads SYDVKM. The CDR3 extends over 13 amino acids. V shed 6 bases and J shed 4 bases, with 12 bases lying between them.

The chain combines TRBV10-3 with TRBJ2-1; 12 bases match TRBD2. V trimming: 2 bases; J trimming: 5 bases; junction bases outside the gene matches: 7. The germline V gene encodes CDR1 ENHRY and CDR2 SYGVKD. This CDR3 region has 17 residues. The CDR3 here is CAISEVTSGSIDNEQFF. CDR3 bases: TGTGCCATCAGTGAGGTGACTAGCGGGAGTATCGACAATGAGCAGTTCTTC.

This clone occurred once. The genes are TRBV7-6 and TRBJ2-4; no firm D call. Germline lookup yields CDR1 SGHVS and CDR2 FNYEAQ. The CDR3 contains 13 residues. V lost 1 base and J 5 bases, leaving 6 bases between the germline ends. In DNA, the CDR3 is TGTGCCAGCAGCTTAGGACAAGAAAACATTCAGTACTTC. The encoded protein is CASSLGQENIQYF.

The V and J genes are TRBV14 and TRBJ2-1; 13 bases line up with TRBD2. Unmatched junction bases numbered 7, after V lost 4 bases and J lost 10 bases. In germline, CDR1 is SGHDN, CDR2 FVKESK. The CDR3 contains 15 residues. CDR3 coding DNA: TGTGCCAGCAGCCCCGGGACTAGCGGGATCAGGGAGCAGTTCTTC. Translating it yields CASSPGTSGIREQFF.

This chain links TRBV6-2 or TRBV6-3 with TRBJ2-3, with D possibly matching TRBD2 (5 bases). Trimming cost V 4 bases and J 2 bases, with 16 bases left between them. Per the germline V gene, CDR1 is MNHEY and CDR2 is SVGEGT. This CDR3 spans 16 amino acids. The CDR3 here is CASSWSGTGDTDTQYF. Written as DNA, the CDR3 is TGTGCCAGCAGTTGGTCAGGCACCGGGGACACAGATACGCAGTATTTT.

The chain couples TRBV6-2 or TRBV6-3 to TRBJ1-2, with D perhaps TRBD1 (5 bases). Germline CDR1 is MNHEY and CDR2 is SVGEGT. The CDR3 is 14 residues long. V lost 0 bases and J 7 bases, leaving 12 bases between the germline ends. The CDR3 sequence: CASSYSGTGRGYTF. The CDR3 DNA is TGTGCCAGCAGTTACTCAGGGACGGGACGTGGCTACACCTTC.